This entry lists 7 T cell receptor beta chains sequenced from one sample in a study of T cell responses to AZD1222 COVID-19 vaccine. The data were produced by immunoSEQ multiplex PCR, yet TCRdb's version contains in-frame clones alone and is incomplete. The sample has tens of thousands of clones, about 90% seen once. The sequenced sample was peripheral blood, obtained on day 0 of AZD1222 vaccination. These receptor sequences come from an adult in good health.

V usage is TRBV3-1 (or the pseudogene TRBV3-2) and J usage is TRBJ1-4; 7 bases fit TRBD1. This CDR3 region has 15 residues. Germline trimming cut 2 bases from V and 5 bases from J; bases unmatched to any gene: 5. CDR1 and CDR2 (germline): LGHDT, YNNKEL (reference sequence). The DNA for the CDR3 is TGTGCCAGCAGCCAAAAGACAGGGACCAATGAAAAACTGTTTTTT. Protein product: CASSQKTGTNEKLFF.

The chain uses TRBV5-4 and TRBJ2-1; D may be TRBD2 (6 bases). The CDR3 spans 13 residues. Per germline, CDR1 SGHNT and CDR2 YYREEE (reference sequence). Trimming left V 2 bases short and J 6 bases short, with 9 bases between. The CDR3 spells CASSLDGGNEQFF. For the CDR3, the DNA is TGTGCCAGCAGCTTAGACGGGGGCAATGAGCAGTTCTTC. Variable domain in full (rest from reference TRBV5-4 and TRBJ2-1): ETGVTQSPTHLIKTRGQQVTLRCSSQSGHNTVSWYQQALGQGPQFIFQYYREEENGRGNFPPRFSGLQFPNYSSELNVNALELDDSALYLCASSLDGGNEQFFGPGTRLTVL.

The chain combines TRBV4-3 with TRBJ2-3; D assignment may be TRBD1 or TRBD2 (5 bases each). V was shortened by 1 base and J by 8 bases, with 10 bases between the two germline ends. The CDR3 is made up of 13 amino acids. Germline V lookup: CDR1 LGHNA, CDR2 YSLEER. The CDR3 DNA follows: TGCGCCAGCAGCCAAGTTGGGGCGGGTACGCAGTATTTT. Translating gives CASSQVGAGTQYF.

The chain recombines TRBV6-4 with TRBJ2-2; D gene uncertain. Germline CDR1 reads MRHNA; CDR2 reads SNTAGT. This CDR3 comprises 14 residues. Deletions cut 5 bases from V and 0 bases from J, with 7 bases between. The CDR3 loop is CASSSDANTGELFF. The CDR3 bases are TGTGCCAGCAGTAGCGATGCGAACACCGGGGAGCTGTTTTTT.

CDR3 sequence reads: CASGQEYQETQYF. CDR3 nucleotides: TGTGCCAGCGGCCAGGAGTACCAAGAGACCCAGTACTTC. The J gene is TRBJ2-5, the V gene TRBV28; D unclear. Germline V CDR1 and CDR2: MDHEN, SYDVKM. This CDR3 spans 13 amino acids. Trimming cost V 8 bases and J 0 bases, with 10 bases left between them.

This clone was found once. This chain joins TRBV6-5 and TRBJ2-5, with D perhaps assigned TRBD1 or TRBD2 (5 bases each). V was pared by 4 bases and J by 5 bases, with 17 bases between. Germline V gene lookup returns CDR1 MNHEY and CDR2 SVGAGI. The CDR3 totals 15 residues. CDR3 region: CASSLTMGEGETQYF. The CDR3 region has the DNA TGTGCCAGCAGTTTGACGATGGGAGAGGGGGAGACCCAGTACTTC.

The chain is built from TRBV13 and TRBJ2-3, with 12 positions matching TRBD2. V was clipped by 1 base and J by 6 bases; unmatched bases: 11. CDR3 length: 18 amino acids. Germline CDR1 and CDR2: PRHDT and FYEKMQ (reference sequence). CDR3 sequence (DNA): TGTGCCAGCAGCTTAGAGGGCCTAGCGGGGGGGCTAGGGGATACGCAGTATTTT. This gives the protein CASSLEGLAGGLGDTQYF.